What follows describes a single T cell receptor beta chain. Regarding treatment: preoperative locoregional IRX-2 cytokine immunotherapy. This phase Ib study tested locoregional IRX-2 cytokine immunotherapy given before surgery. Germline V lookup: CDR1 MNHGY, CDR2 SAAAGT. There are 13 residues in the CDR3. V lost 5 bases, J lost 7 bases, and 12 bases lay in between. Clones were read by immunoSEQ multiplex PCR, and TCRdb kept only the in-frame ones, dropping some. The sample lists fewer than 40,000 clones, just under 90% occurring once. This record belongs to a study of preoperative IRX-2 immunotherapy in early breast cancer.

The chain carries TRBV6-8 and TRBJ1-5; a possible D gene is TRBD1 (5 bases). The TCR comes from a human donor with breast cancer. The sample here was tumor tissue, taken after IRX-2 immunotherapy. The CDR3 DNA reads TGTGCCAGCAGTGACGGGGCCCGACAGCCCCAGCATTTT. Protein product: CASSDGARQPQHF.